A single sample is the source of the 11 T cell receptor beta chains below, sequenced in a study of beta chain features in type 1 diabetes. Reverse transcription of all isolated RNA meant that expressed TCRB transcripts were sequenced. Some clones are missing from TCRdb's copy, which holds only in-frame ones; the method was immunoSEQ multiplex PCR. This sample yields fewer than 650,000 clones, of which about 14% are seen a single time; 0.07% to 0.095% belongs to the top ten. The specimen sequenced was naive CD4+ T cells from blood. All receptors come from a man between 18 and 29 years old in good health.

The sample holds a few counts of this clone. The V gene is TRBV9, the J gene TRBJ1-1; D is ambiguous. From germline, CDR1 is SGDLS and CDR2 YYNGEE. V gave up 4 bases and J gave up 0 bases, with 10 bases separating them. The CDR3 runs 14 residues. CDR3 in amino acids: CASSFGGMNTEAFF. CDR3 sequence (DNA): TGTGCCAGCAGCTTTGGAGGAATGAACACTGAAGCTTTCTTT.

The CDR3 region is CATLRDANNSPLHF. CDR3 in DNA: TGTGCCACCCTCCGGGACGCTAATAATTCACCCCTCCACTTT. The J gene is TRBJ1-6, the V gene TRBV6-5, with D perhaps TRBD1 (5 bases). The germline V and J ends were trimmed by 10 bases and 5 bases, with 15 bases remaining between them. Germline loops: CDR1 MNHEY, CDR2 SVGAGI. The CDR3 length is 14 residues.

The chain recombines TRBV20-1 with TRBJ1-2; D possibly corresponds to TRBD1 (6 bases). In germline, CDR1 is DFQATT, CDR2 SNEGSKA (reference sequence). Trimming shortened V by 8 bases and J by 5 bases, and 12 bases separated the two germline ends. This CDR3 has 11 residues. As DNA, the CDR3 is TGCAGTCCCGGGACATATTATGGCTACACCTTC. Encoded protein: CSPGTYYGYTF.

In this sample, this clone turned up a few times. The V call is TRBV7-3, the J call TRBJ2-2, with TRBD1 matching over 10 bases. The germline V gene has CDR1 SGHTA and CDR2 FQGTGA. This CDR3 region has 15 residues. V lost 2 bases, J lost 9 bases, and 6 bases stayed unmatched. The CDR3 loop reads CASSLAGTGDRELFF. The CDR3 DNA reads TGTGCCAGCAGCTTAGCCGGGACAGGGGACCGGGAGCTGTTTTTT.

The V call is TRBV6-4, the J call TRBJ2-3, with a weak D call TRBD2 (6 bases). Trimming stripped 0 bases from V and 0 bases from J, with 10 bases between. CDR1 is MRHNA and CDR2 is SNTAGT in the germline V gene. This CDR3 comprises 16 residues. The CDR3 DNA is TGTGCCAGCAGTGACTCTTGGGGACTTAGCACAGATACGCAGTATTTT. This sequence encodes CASSDSWGLSTDTQYF.

This clone was counted only a few times. The chain carries TRBV7-2 and TRBJ2-7, with D perhaps TRBD1 or TRBD2 (6 bases each). The V end lost 2 bases, the J end lost 1 base, and 9 bases lay between the germline ends. The CDR3 is made up of 14 amino acids. Per germline, CDR1 SGHTA and CDR2 FQGNSA. The CDR3 loop is CASSLRGESYEQYF. The CDR3 nucleotides are TGTGCCAGCAGCTTAAGGGGGGAGTCCTACGAGCAGTACTTC. The whole variable domain, filled in from reference TRBV7-2 and TRBJ2-7, reads GAGVSQSPSNKVTEKGKDVELRCDPISGHTALYWYRQSLGQGLEFLIYFQGNSAPDKSGLPSDRFSAERTGGSVSTLTIQRTQQEDSAVYLCASSLRGESYEQYFGPGTRLTVT.

The V and J genes are TRBV27 and TRBJ2-3, with unresolved D. Germline V gene lookup returns CDR1 MNHEY and CDR2 SMNVEV (reference sequence). The CDR3 has 13 amino acids. Trimming shortened V by 2 bases and J by 3 bases, and 6 bases separated the two germline ends. CDR3 loop: CASSLGWTDTQYF. In DNA form, the CDR3 reads TGTGCCAGCAGTTTAGGGTGGACAGATACGCAGTATTTT.

CDR3 sequence: CASSLEGTHPYNEQFF. CDR3 DNA sequence: TGTGCCAGCAGCTTGGAAGGGACACACCCCTACAATGAGCAGTTCTTC. The rearrangement links TRBV5-4 to TRBJ2-1; a possible D gene is TRBD1 (6 bases). The CDR3 length is 16 residues. Per germline, CDR1 SGHNT and CDR2 YYREEE (reference sequence). Between the trimmed V and J ends, which lost 0 bases and 2 bases, there was a span of 12 bases.

This clone was observed a handful of times. V usage is TRBV28 and J usage is TRBJ2-5; D may be TRBD1 (6 bases). CDR1 MDHEN and CDR2 SYDVKM come from the germline V gene. Trimming cost V 6 bases and J 3 bases, with 26 bases left between them. The CDR3 loop spans 18 amino acids. As DNA, the CDR3 is TGTGCCAGCAGACCCCCGTTGGGCAGGGGCGGGCCTAAAGAGACCCAGTACTTC. This encodes CASRPPLGRGGPKETQYF.

This clone was detected a few times. This chain links TRBV28 with TRBJ2-1; 8 bases agree with TRBD2. Germline V gives CDR1 MDHEN, CDR2 SYDVKM. The CDR3 has 15 amino acids. The J segment lost 10 bases and the V segment lost 5 bases, leaving 13 bases of the junction unmatched. The CDR3 DNA follows: TGTGCCAGCAGTCCCGGGGGACTAGGGATTCGGGAGCAGTTCTTC. Protein sequence: CASSPGGLGIREQFF.

V is TRBV27 and J is TRBJ1-6; 8 bases line up with TRBD1. Germline-derived CDR1 and CDR2 are MNHEY and SMNVEV (reference sequence). This CDR3 contains 15 residues. V trimming: 4 bases; J trimming: 5 bases; junction bases outside the gene matches: 4. CDR3 DNA: TGTGCCAGCAGTTGGGGGACAGGAGATAATTCACCCCTCCACTTT. Amino acids: CASSWGTGDNSPLHF.